This TCR beta chain was captured by sequencing in a study of T cell changes during pregnancy in multiple sclerosis. The table came from immunoSEQ multiplex PCR; TCRdb's copy has only in-frame clones and leaves some out. The table has tens of thousands of clones, about 93% seen once. Trimming took 4 bases from V and 10 from J, leaving 23 bases between them. This CDR3 spans 15 amino acids. Germline V lookup: CDR1 LNHDA, CDR2 SQIVND (reference sequence). Here the sequenced sample was peripheral blood, taken in the first trimester of pregnancy. The J gene is TRBJ2-7, the V gene TRBV19; the D gene is possibly TRBD1 (6 bases). The TCR comes from a female donor with multiple sclerosis, enrolled in a pregnancy study. The CDR3 DNA reads TGTGCCAGTAGTACAGGACAGACGTCCGCACGACCCCAGTACTTC. As protein: CASSTGQTSARPQYF.